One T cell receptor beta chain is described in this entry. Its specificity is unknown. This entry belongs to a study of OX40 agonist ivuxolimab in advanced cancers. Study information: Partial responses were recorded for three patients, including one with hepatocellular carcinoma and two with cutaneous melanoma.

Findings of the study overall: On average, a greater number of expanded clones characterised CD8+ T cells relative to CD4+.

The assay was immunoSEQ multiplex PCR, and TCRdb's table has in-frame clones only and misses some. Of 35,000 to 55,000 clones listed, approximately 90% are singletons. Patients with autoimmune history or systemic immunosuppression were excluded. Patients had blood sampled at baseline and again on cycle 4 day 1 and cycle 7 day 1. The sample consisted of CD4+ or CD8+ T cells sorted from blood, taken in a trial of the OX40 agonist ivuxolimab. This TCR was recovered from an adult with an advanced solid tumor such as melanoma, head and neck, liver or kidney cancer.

CDR3 bases: TGTGCCAGCAGTGGGTCTAGCGGGAGATCCTACAATGAGCAGTTCTTC. This translates into CASSGSSGRSYNEQFF. The chain is built from TRBV2 and TRBJ2-1, with TRBD2 identical over 10 bases. CDR1 and CDR2 from the germline V gene are SNHLY and FYNNEI. The CDR3 spans 16 residues. V dropped 4 bases and J dropped 1; count of bases not matched to a gene: 4.